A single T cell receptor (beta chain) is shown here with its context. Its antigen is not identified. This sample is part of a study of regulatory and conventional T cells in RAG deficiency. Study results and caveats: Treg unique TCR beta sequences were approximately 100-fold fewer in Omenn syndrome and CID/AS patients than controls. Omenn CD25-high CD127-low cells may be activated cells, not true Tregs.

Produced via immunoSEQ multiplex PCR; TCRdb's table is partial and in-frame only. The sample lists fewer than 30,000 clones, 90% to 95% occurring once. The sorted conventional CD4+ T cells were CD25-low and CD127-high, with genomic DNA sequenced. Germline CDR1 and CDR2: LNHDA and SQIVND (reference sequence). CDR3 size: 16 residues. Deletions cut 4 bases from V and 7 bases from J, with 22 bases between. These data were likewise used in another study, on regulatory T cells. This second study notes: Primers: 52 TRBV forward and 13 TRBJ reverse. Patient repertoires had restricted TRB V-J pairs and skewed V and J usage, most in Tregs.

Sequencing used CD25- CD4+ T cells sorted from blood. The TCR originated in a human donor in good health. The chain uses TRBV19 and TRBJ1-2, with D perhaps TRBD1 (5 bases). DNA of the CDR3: TGTGCCAGTAGTAGGGCCCTGCCGGAGACAAGGGGTGGCTACACCTTC. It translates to CASSRALPETRGGYTF.